Detailed here is one T cell receptor beta chain. This clonotype was seen a handful of times. Its antigen is not yet known. No base quality values were provided; no much bigger clone lies one nucleotide off. The sequencer was an Illumina NovaSeq 6000. Using 5'RACE with constant-segment primers, TCRalpha and TCRbeta cDNA libraries were constructed, with sample barcodes and unique molecular identifiers added in the process. RNA was extracted from every sample with Trizol reagent. Libraries were amplified in two PCR steps, with a second sample barcode and Illumina TruSeq adapters added in the second step. Libraries were sequenced on an Illumina NovaSeq with 2 x 150 bp paired-end reads. Concerning the study's data processing: Demultiplexing of reads and collapsing into UMI-guided consensus sequences were performed with migec v1.2.7. Using mixcr v2.1.11, UMI consensuses were aligned to TRA and TRB V and J templates and then assembled into clonotypes. Clonotypes were classified as expanded or contracted when called significant by both edgeR and NoisET, with noise models trained on biological replicates. For edgeR calls, a false discovery rate-adjusted p below 0.01 and a log2 fold-change threshold of 1 were applied. PCA with hierarchical clustering of max-normalized trajectories of the 1000 most abundant clonotypes was used as exploratory dynamics analysis. The CD4 or CD8 phenotype of responding clones was assigned using the separately sequenced CD4+ and CD8+ repertoires. Through fastp at Q25 and MiXCR, TCRdb rebuilt clones from the public reads, retaining in-frame beta chains. Each entry merges the rows of one CDR3 protein and shows their most common DNA and genes. None of the V and J calls come from the authors' own analysis; TCRdb made them. The sample table contains 470,000 or so distinct CDR3 sequences; only one count was recorded for 18% of them. The ten biggest clones cover 10% to 15% of the sample.

The sample originates from a study of T-cell memory formation after mild COVID-19 (dated by TCRdb to the early 2020s). Context from the whole study: TCR sequence clusters from the two donors were largely donor specific. Two young, previously healthy adult volunteers, one female and one male, were included in the cohort. In two donors, T-cell clones that expanded and contracted after mild COVID-19 were followed by sequencing TCRalpha and TCRbeta repertoires longitudinally. What the work shows at the level of the full study, not this receptor alone: SARS-CoV-2 specificity was not confirmed for the second-wave clones peaking on day 37. Some responding clones were found in pre-infection memory, which suggests that pre-existing cross-reactive memory T cells took part in the SARS-CoV-2 response. From day 15 to 85, contracting clones showed balanced CD4/CD8 phenotypes, whereas a second wave of clones that expanded from day 15 to 37 leaned towards CD4+. The study covered only two mild cases, and larger cohorts including severe cases with pre-infection samples were considered necessary. Contracting CD4+ clones appeared mostly in the CM and EM memory subsets, whereas CD8+ clones were enriched in EMRA.

The germline V gene (reference sequence) specifies GTSNPN as CDR1 and SVGIG as CDR2. Including cysteine and phenylalanine, the CDR3 has 13 amino acids. Of all the DNA, just the CDR3 is kept, 39 bases in frame from base 1. The trim is 2 bases for V and 2 bases for J, with a gap of 10 bases between the germline ends. Ficoll-Paque density gradient centrifugation was used to isolate PBMCs. The TCR comes from an adult woman who had mild COVID-19 (a few samples of this study predate the infection). The sample titles of this study are shuffled in the database, so cell type and time point are left out; the donor was told from shared clones. The sample comprised PBMCs or a T cell subset sorted from them (not recorded which). The V gene is TRBV30 and the J gene is TRBJ2-7, with no confident D gene call. This receptor carries the CDR3 CAWSKASPYEQYF. Here is the DNA: TGTGCCTGGAGTAAGGCAAGTCCCTACGAGCAGTACTTC.